Given below is one T cell receptor (beta chain) in context. The sample holds many counts of this clonotype. The antigen it binds to is not known. Base-call qualities are not available, and no considerably larger clone is one nucleotide away. This sample was taken from a study of T cell repertoires in cytomegalovirus infection (dated by TCRdb to the late 2010s). Notes on the research overall: Donor HLA type was relevant to the analysis, as public TCR beta signatures indicated carriage of CMV infection together with the matching HLA type. The study at large found these results: The ex vivo response was dominated by HLA-C-restricted CMV-specific TCR beta clonotypes, and the single most frequent clonotype in two of eight donors was supplied by these HLA-C-restricted clonotypes. In both this cohort and an independent cohort of more than 350 donors, the cumulative frequency of public TCR beta family members distinguished carriers of CMV infection plus the relevant HLA type.

The reads were generated on an Illumina HiSeq 1500. TCRdb passed the public sequencing reads through fastp at Q25 and MiXCR, retaining productive beta sequences. Each record represents a unique CDR3 protein, reported with the most common genes and DNA among its rows. The table for this sample lists around 70,000 distinct CDR3 sequences; approximately 3.6% of them were counted only once. The ten top clones hold 20% to 25% of the sample. Measured from the cysteine to the phenylalanine, the CDR3 is 13 residues long. Only the CDR3 portion is preserved as DNA: 39 bases, with reading frame beginning at the first base. CDR1 and CDR2 (DFQATT, SNEGSKA) derive from the germline V gene (reference sequence). V is cut by 6 bases and J by 3 bases, and the space between the germline ends is 14 bases.

The chain is made from TRBV20-1 and TRBJ1-2; there is no confident call for the D gene. The source is a human donor in good health (CMV status not recorded). Some clones in this sample may be carry-over from other donors' samples. The source material was PBMCs. The bases are TGCAGTGCCACCCCGGAAGGAGACTATGGCTACACCTTC. The encoded protein is CSATPEGDYGYTF.